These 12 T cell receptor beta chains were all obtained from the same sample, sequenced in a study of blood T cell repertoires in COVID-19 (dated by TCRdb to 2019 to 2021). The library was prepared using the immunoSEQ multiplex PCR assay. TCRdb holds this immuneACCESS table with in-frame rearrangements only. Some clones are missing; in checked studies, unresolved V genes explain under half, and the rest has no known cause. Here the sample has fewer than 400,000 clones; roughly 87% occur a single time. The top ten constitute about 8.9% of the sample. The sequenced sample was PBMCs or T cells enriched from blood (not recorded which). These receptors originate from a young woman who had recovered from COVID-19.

CDR3 sequence reads: CASSLVGGTNNEQFF. The CDR3 nucleotides read TGCGCCAGCAGCTTGGTCGGCGGGACGAACAATGAGCAGTTCTTC. V usage is TRBV5-1 and J usage is TRBJ2-1, with a possible D match to TRBD2 (6 bases). The CDR3 is 15 residues long. Trimming took off 0 bases at V and 5 bases at J, with 12 bases between the two ends. CDR1 SGHRS and CDR2 YFSETQ come from the germline V gene.

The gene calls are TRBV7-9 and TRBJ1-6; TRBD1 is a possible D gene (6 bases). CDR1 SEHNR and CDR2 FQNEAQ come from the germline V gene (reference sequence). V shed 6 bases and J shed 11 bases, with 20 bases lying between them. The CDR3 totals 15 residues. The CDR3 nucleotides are TGTGCCAGCAGGCCTACTTTAAGGACAGAAACACCCCTCCACTTT. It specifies CASRPTLRTETPLHF.

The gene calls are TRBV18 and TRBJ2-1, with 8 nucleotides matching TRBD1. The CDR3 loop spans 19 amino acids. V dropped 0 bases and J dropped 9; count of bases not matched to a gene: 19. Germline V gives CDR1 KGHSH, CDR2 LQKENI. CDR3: CASSPPGPRTGRRGPEQFF. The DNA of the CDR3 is TGTGCCAGCTCACCACCCGGCCCTCGGACAGGGCGGCGCGGGCCTGAGCAGTTCTTC.

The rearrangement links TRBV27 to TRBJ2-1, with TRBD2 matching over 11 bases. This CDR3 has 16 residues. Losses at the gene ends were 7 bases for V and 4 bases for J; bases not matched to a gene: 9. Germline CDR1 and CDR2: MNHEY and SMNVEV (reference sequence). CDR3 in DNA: TGTGCCAGCACCCCCCACGGGACTAGCGGATACAATGAGCAGTTCTTC. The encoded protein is CASTPHGTSGYNEQFF.

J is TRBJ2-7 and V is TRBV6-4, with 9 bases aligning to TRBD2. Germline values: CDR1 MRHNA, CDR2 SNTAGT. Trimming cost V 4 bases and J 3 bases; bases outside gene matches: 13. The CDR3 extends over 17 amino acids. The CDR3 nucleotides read TGTGCCAGCAGTGCCCGAGGGGCGGGAGGGCCTTTCTACGAGCAGTACTTC. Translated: CASSARGAGGPFYEQYF.

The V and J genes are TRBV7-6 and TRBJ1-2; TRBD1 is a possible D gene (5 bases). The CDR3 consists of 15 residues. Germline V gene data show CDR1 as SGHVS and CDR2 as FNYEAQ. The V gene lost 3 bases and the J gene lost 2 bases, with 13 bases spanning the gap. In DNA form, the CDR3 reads TGTGCCAGCAGCTTTGATAGGGGATTCAACTATGGCTACACCTTC. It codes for CASSFDRGFNYGYTF.

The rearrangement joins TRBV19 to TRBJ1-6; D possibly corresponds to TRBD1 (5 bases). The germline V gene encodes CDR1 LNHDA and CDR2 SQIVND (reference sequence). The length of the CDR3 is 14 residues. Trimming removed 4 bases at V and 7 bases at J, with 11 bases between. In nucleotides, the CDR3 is TGTGCCAGTAGTAGGGGCCAGGAGAATTCACCCCTCCACTTT. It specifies CASSRGQENSPLHF.

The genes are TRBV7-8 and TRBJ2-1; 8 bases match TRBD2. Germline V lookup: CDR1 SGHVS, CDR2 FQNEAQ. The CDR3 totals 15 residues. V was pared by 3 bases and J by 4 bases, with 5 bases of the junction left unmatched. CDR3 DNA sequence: TGTGCCAGCAGCTTTGGCGGGGGGTCGTACAATGAGCAGTTCTTC. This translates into CASSFGGGSYNEQFF.

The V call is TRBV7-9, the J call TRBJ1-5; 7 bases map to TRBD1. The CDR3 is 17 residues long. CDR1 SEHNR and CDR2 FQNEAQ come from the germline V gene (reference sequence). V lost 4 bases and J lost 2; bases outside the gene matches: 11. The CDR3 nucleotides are TGTGCCAGCAGCTCCCGGGACAGCGCTTTCGGCAATCAGCCCCAGCATTTT. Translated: CASSSRDSAFGNQPQHF.

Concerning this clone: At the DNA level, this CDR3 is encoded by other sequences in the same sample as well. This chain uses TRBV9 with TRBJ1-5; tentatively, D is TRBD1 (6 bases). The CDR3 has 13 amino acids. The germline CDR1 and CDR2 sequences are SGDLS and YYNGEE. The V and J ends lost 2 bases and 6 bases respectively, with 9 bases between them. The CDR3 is CASSVRGGQPQHF. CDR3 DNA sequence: TGTGCCAGCAGCGTCAGGGGCGGTCAGCCCCAGCATTTT.

CDR3 sequence: CASSYDINWRTEAFF. In nucleotides, the CDR3 is TGTGCCAGCAGTTACGACATCAACTGGAGGACTGAAGCTTTCTTT. This rearrangement joins TRBV6-5 to TRBJ1-1, with D uncertain. The length of the CDR3 is 15 residues. Germline V lookup: CDR1 MNHEY, CDR2 SVGAGI. Trimming took off 2 bases at V and 5 bases at J, with 15 bases between the two ends.

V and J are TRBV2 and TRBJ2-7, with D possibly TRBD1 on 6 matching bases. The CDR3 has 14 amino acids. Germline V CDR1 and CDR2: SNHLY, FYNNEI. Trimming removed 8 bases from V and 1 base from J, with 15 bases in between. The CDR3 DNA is TGTGCCAGCTGGACACAGGGCAGATCCTACGAGCAGTACTTC. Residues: CASWTQGRSYEQYF.